The T cell receptor beta chain under discussion was sequenced for a study of blood T cell repertoires in COVID-19. Study-wide background: T cells, B-cell-depleted T cells, or PBMCs provided the cDNA or gDNA that served as material.

Germline V CDR1 and CDR2: SGHTA, FQGTGA. V lost 5 bases and J lost 5, with 12 bases in between. The CDR3 length is 13 residues. The repertoire was sequenced with immunoSEQ multiplex PCR; TCRdb's copy has only in-frame clones and lacks some. The sample holds under 100,000 clones, 81% seen once. Sequenced material: peripheral blood. The gene calls are TRBV7-3 and TRBJ1-2; D ambiguous. This sequence was found in a man older than 75 with active or convalescent COVID-19. CDR3 in DNA: TGTGCCAGCAGCGGGCCCCGAGGGTATGGCTACACCTTC. It specifies CASSGPRGYGYTF.